The 23 T cell receptor beta chains presented below share a single source sample, sequenced in a study of blood T cell repertoires in COVID-19. The assay was immunoSEQ multiplex PCR, and TCRdb's table has in-frame clones only and misses some. This sample carries tens of thousands of clones, roughly 90% of them seen once, and the ten largest clones take under 1.5%. Sequencing used peripheral blood. The receptor set was obtained from a woman aged 80 or over with acute or convalescent COVID-19.

The rearrangement joins TRBV2 to TRBJ2-7, with 8 bases fitting TRBD1. The ends lost 8 bases at V and 4 bases at J; junction bases unmatched: 7. Germline CDR1 and CDR2: SNHLY and FYNNEI. The CDR3 has 13 residues. The chain's CDR3 is CASLPGGLYEQYF. The CDR3 DNA reads as TGTGCCAGCCTACCAGGGGGCTTGTACGAGCAGTACTTC. Filled out from reference TRBV2 and TRBJ2-7, the complete variable domain reads EPEVTQTPSHQVTQMGQEVILRCVPISNHLYFYWYRQILGQKVEFLVSFYNNEISEKSEIFDDQFSVERPDGSNFTLKIRSTKLEDSAMYFCASLPGGLYEQYFGPGTRLTVT.

This sequence joins TRBV5-1 and TRBJ1-1; D gene unclear. The germline V gene encodes CDR1 SGHRS and CDR2 YFSETQ. The germline V and J ends were trimmed by 9 bases and 4 bases, with 19 bases remaining between them. The CDR3 has 14 amino acids. The CDR3 DNA follows: TGCGCCACCACTCTGAGCGGGATCAGCACTGAAGCTTTCTTT. This gives the protein CATTLSGISTEAFF.

The chain employs TRBV30 and TRBJ2-7, with 8 bases lining up with TRBD2. This CDR3 spans 13 amino acids. V dropped 2 bases and J dropped 6; count of bases not matched to a gene: 6. Germline lookup yields CDR1 GTSNPN and CDR2 SVGIG (reference sequence). CDR3 loop: CAWSPGLETEQYF. CDR3 DNA sequence: TGTGCCTGGAGTCCGGGACTAGAGACCGAGCAGTACTTC. Complete variable domain (other parts from reference TRBV30 and TRBJ2-7): SQTIHQWPATLVQPVGSPLSLECTVEGTSNPNLYWYRQAAGRGLQLLFYSVGIGQISSEVPQNLSASRPQDRQFILSSKKLLLSDSGFYLCAWSPGLETEQYFGPGTRLTVT.

The chain combines TRBV20-1 with TRBJ2-1; 11 nucleotides align to TRBD2. This CDR3 is 13 amino acids long. CDR1 and CDR2 from the germline V gene are DFQATT and SNEGSKA (reference sequence). V was pared by 3 bases and J by 12 bases, with 7 bases of the junction left unmatched. DNA for the CDR3: TGCAGTGCTAGTTTACTAGCGGGAGTCCTGCAGTTCTTC. It encodes CSASLLAGVLQFF.

The chain has TRBV12-5 and TRBJ1-1; D perhaps matches TRBD1 (5 bases). There are 18 residues in the CDR3. Germline lookup yields CDR1 LGHNT and CDR2 FRNRAP. The ends were cut back, 1 base at V and 6 bases at J, with 24 bases in the middle. The CDR3 loop reads CASGLALEWGESPPEAFF. DNA of the CDR3: TGTGCTAGTGGTTTGGCCTTGGAATGGGGGGAATCCCCCCCTGAAGCTTTCTTT.

This clone has a single count. The gene calls are TRBV18 and TRBJ1-2; D might be TRBD1 (5 bases). The CDR3 loop spans 15 amino acids. CDR1 and CDR2 from the germline V gene are KGHSH and LQKENI. V shed 3 bases and J shed 3 bases, with 14 bases lying between them. The CDR3 DNA reads TGTGCCAGCTCACCTGGGCGCTTAGGGGACTATGGCTACACCTTC. Its protein product is CASSPGRLGDYGYTF.

This clone was observed a handful of times. The gene calls are TRBV27 and TRBJ2-2; TRBD2 aligns across 14 bases. The trim removed 0 bases at V and 7 bases at J, leaving 10 bases unmatched. This CDR3 is built from 19 residues. Per the germline V gene, CDR1 is MNHEY and CDR2 is SMNVEV (reference sequence). CDR3 sequence: CASSLSVMGLAGAVGELFF. The CDR3 DNA sequence: TGTGCCAGCAGTTTATCGGTGATGGGACTAGCGGGAGCGGTCGGGGAGCTGTTTTTT.

The chain is built from TRBV5-1 and TRBJ1-1; TRBD1 aligns across 9 bases. Germline CDR1 is SGHRS and CDR2 is YFSETQ. Losses at the gene ends were 4 bases for V and 7 bases for J; bases not matched to a gene: 5. This CDR3 has 13 residues. Written as DNA, the CDR3 is TGCGCCAGCAGCCTTCCGGGACAGGGTGAAGCTTTCTTT. Residues: CASSLPGQGEAFF.

The V and J genes are TRBV28 and TRBJ2-5; 7 bases fit TRBD2. Germline assignment: CDR1 MDHEN and CDR2 SYDVKM. The CDR3 totals 17 residues. Trimming cost V 1 base and J 4 bases; bases outside gene matches: 12. CDR3 in amino acids: CASSLFGERGTRETQYF. CDR3 DNA sequence: TGTGCCAGCAGTTTATTTGGGGAGCGGGGAACGCGAGAGACCCAGTACTTC.

This clone is a singleton in its sample. This chain links TRBV30 with TRBJ1-1, with 7 bases aligning to TRBD1. CDR1 is GTSNPN, CDR2 SVGIG, per germline (reference sequence). The V gene end was trimmed by 4 bases and the J gene end by 2 bases; junction bases not matched to a gene: 10. The CDR3 extends over 15 amino acids. CDR3 nucleotides: TGTGCCTGGATTCCCGGGACAGCCTTAAACACTGAAGCTTTCTTT. Amino acid sequence: CAWIPGTALNTEAFF. Complete variable domain (other parts from reference TRBV30 and TRBJ1-1): SQTIHQWPATLVQPVGSPLSLECTVEGTSNPNLYWYRQAAGRGLQLLFYSVGIGQISSEVPQNLSASRPQDRQFILSSKKLLLSDSGFYLCAWIPGTALNTEAFFGQGTRLTVV.

The CDR3 protein is CASSPWGGNKYNEQFF. For the CDR3, the DNA is TGTGCCAGCAGCCCATGGGGAGGAAACAAATACAATGAGCAGTTCTTC. The chain couples TRBV7-2 to TRBJ2-1; D may be TRBD2 (6 bases). Per the germline V gene, CDR1 is SGHTA and CDR2 is FQGNSA. The CDR3 extends over 16 amino acids. V was shortened by 5 bases and J by 4 bases, with 18 bases between the two germline ends.

This chain connects TRBV6-5 to TRBJ1-5; possibly TRBD1 for D (5 bases). CDR3 length: 13 amino acids. The ends were cut back, 3 bases at V and 5 bases at J, with 8 bases in the middle. The V gene's germline CDR1 is MNHEY and CDR2 SVGAGI. CDR3 in DNA: TGTGCCAGCAGTTATCGGGGGTATCAGCCCCAGCATTTT. Its translation is CASSYRGYQPQHF.

This chain uses TRBV30 with TRBJ2-7; D may be TRBD2 (5 bases). The CDR3 has 12 amino acids. Germline V gives CDR1 GTSNPN, CDR2 SVGIG (reference sequence). Between the trimmed V and J ends, which lost 1 base and 4 bases, there was a span of 8 bases. CDR3 residues: CAWSAGNYEQYF. The CDR3 DNA follows: TGTGCCTGGAGTGCGGGGAATTACGAGCAGTACTTC.

The genes are TRBV4-3 and TRBJ1-4; TRBD1 matches 9 bases. The CDR3 has 15 amino acids. Losses at the gene ends were 4 bases for V and 6 bases for J; bases not matched to a gene: 6. In germline, CDR1 is LGHNA, CDR2 YSLEER. The CDR3 here is CASSRETGGDEKLFF. The DNA of the CDR3 is TGCGCCAGCAGCCGGGAGACAGGGGGGGATGAAAAACTGTTTTTT.

This clone was picked up one time. The chain joins TRBV19 to TRBJ1-4; D ambiguous. The germline V and J ends were trimmed by 6 bases and 9 bases, with 11 bases remaining between them. CDR3 length equals 12 residues. Germline-derived CDR1 and CDR2 are LNHDA and SQIVND (reference sequence). The CDR3 protein is CASSTRLKKLFF. The CDR3 bases are TGTGCCAGTAGCACCCGACTTAAAAAACTGTTTTTT.

The rearrangement uses TRBV10-3 and TRBJ2-1, with 9 bases identical to TRBD2. This CDR3 region has 15 residues. Germline assignment: CDR1 ENHRY and CDR2 SYGVKD. V trimming: 3 bases; J trimming: 8 bases; junction bases outside the gene matches: 8. CDR3: CAISDNSGTSHEQFF. DNA for the CDR3: TGTGCCATCAGTGATAATTCCGGGACTAGCCATGAGCAGTTCTTC.

This chain links TRBV5-1 with TRBJ2-1, with a tentative D call TRBD1 (6 bases). V shed 1 base and J shed 3 bases, with 14 bases lying between them. CDR1 and CDR2 (germline): SGHRS, YFSETQ. The CDR3 extends over 16 amino acids. The CDR3 spells CASSLSRDKHYNEQFF. Written as DNA, the CDR3 is TGCGCCAGCAGCTTGAGCCGGGACAAGCACTACAATGAGCAGTTCTTC.

Turning to this clone: At one of its ends the junction is not consistent with the germline gene, which may arise from a read error. Here the CDR3 reads CASSPQGMAGYTF. CDR3 nucleotides: TGTGCCAGCTCCCCACAGGGGATGGCAGGCTACACCTTC. The J gene is TRBJ1-2, the V gene TRBV18; 7 nucleotides align to TRBD1. CDR3 length: 13 residues. In germline, CDR1 is KGHSH, CDR2 LQKENI.

A few counts support this clone. This sequence joins TRBV6-5 and TRBJ2-2; 7 bases line up with TRBD1. The junction had 5 bases not matched to a gene; V was cut back by 4 bases and J by 6 bases. The CDR3 length is 14 residues. Germline lookup yields CDR1 MNHEY and CDR2 SVGAGI. The CDR3 loop is CASSFQGVAGELFF. CDR3 in DNA: TGTGCCAGCAGTTTCCAGGGGGTAGCCGGGGAGCTGTTTTTT.

The rearrangement joins TRBV11-2 to TRBJ2-7; D may be TRBD1 (5 bases). Trimming removed 5 bases at V and 2 bases at J, with 16 bases between. CDR1 is SGHAT, CDR2 FQNNGV, per germline. This CDR3 region has 15 residues. The CDR3 sequence: CASSTNRGLTYEQYF. The CDR3 coding sequence is TGTGCCAGCAGCACGAATAGGGGTCTGACCTACGAGCAGTACTTC.

V is TRBV21-1 and J is TRBJ1-3; the table's D gene call, TRBD1, was not cross checked with the DNA. TRBV21-1 is a pseudogene locus. This CDR3 is built from 20 residues. CDR3 in amino acids: CASSETIQAIQGDSGNTIYF. The CDR3 DNA sequence: TGTGCCAGCAGCGAAACAATCCAAGCGATACAGGGGGATTCTGGAAACACCATATATTTT.

This clone came up once. This chain joins TRBV15 and TRBJ1-4; D gene ambiguous. With 0 bases removed from V and 8 bases from J, the gap between germline ends came to 13 bases. The CDR3 runs to 15 residues. The V gene's germline CDR1 is LNHNV and CDR2 YYDKDF (reference sequence). In DNA, the CDR3 is TGTGCCACCAGCAGAGATCGAGGGCCGGAGGAAAAACTGTTTTTT. This codes for CATSRDRGPEEKLFF.

The chain uses TRBV5-1 and TRBJ1-4; D possibly corresponds to TRBD1 (5 bases). The CDR3 length is 12 residues. Germline values: CDR1 SGHRS, CDR2 YFSETQ. V lost 4 bases to trimming and J lost 8 bases, with 9 bases between them. The CDR3 sequence is CASSGQGEKLFF. The CDR3 region has the DNA TGCGCCAGCAGCGGCCAGGGAGAAAAACTGTTTTTT.